This T cell receptor (beta chain) comes out of a study of T cell responses to AZD1222 COVID-19 vaccine. The repertoire was sequenced with immunoSEQ multiplex PCR; TCRdb's copy has only in-frame clones and lacks some. The sample has about 89,000 clones; over 80% are singletons. General study results and limits: Seropositive at baseline were only a handful of AZD1222 recipients. Repertoires were sampled only after the peak T cell response.

This clone was detected once. Its antigen remains unknown. Second doses that came at about 4 or about 12 weeks were put together. The source was peripheral blood, collected 28 days after the second AZD1222 dose. The receptor was isolated from an adult who received the AZD1222 COVID-19 vaccine.

CDR3 sequence: CASSQLDILSYNEQFF. The CDR3 DNA reads as TGCGCCAGCAGCCAATTGGACATACTCTCCTACAATGAGCAGTTCTTC. This chain uses TRBV4-1 with TRBJ2-1; D is perhaps TRBD1 (5 bases). V lost 2 bases, J lost 0 bases, and 11 bases lay in between. From germline, CDR1 is MGHRA and CDR2 YSYEKL. This CDR3 comprises 16 residues.